The T cell receptor beta chain described here comes from a study of T cells of healthy individuals. The CDR3 has 16 amino acids. Germline V lookup: CDR1 MNHEY, CDR2 SVGEGT. J was trimmed by 4 bases and V by 6 bases; bases with no gene match: 7. TCRdb redid the calling of the 5' RACE reads with MiXCR, one entry per CDR3 protein. The profile shows some 100,000 distinct CDR3 sequences, about 16% of them singletons. The clonotype originates from a human donor in good health. The gene calls are TRBV6-2 or TRBV6-3 and TRBJ1-4; the match to TRBD1 covers 11 bases. In nucleotides, the CDR3 is TGTGCCAGCAGAAGGACAGGGGGCGTCGGTAATGAAAAACTGTTTTTT. The encoded protein is CASRRTGGVGNEKLFF.